This T cell receptor (beta chain) is drawn from a study of cytomegalovirus exposure and HLA in healthy donors. This CDR3 region has 16 residues. Germline loops: CDR1 LNHNV, CDR2 YYDKDF (reference sequence). Deletions cut 1 base from V and 7 bases from J, with 17 bases between. Turning to this clone: The sample contains more than one DNA sequence encoding this CDR3.

The PCR employed 60 Vbeta primers together with 13 Jbeta primers. Data came from immunoSEQ multiplex PCR; TCRdb stores just in-frame clones and leaves some out. The repertoire holds under 150,000 clones, with 60% to 80% as singletons. The J gene is TRBJ1-5, the V gene TRBV15; the D gene is possibly TRBD1 (5 bases). The TCR sequence derives from a woman in her twenties or thirties in good health and CMV-seronegative. The sample was PBMCs. Here the CDR3 DNA reads TGTGCCACCAGCAGAGCTCAGGGTAGGTTGCGGCAGCCCCAGCATTTT. It yields the protein CATSRAQGRLRQPQHF.